What follows are 26 T cell receptor beta chains derived from one specimen sequenced in a study of CD8 T cells in ankylosing spondylitis. For these TCRs, the target antigens are not known. Points from the study as a whole: What appeared characteristic of ankylosing spondylitis blood was a TCR beta motif of several highly homologous variants.

TCRdb analysed the 5' RACE reads with MiXCR anew, one entry per CDR3 protein. The table records about 460,000 distinct CDR3 sequences, about 5.7% of them present only once. Sequenced material: blood, either unsorted or a sorted T cell fraction (not recorded which). The receptors were sampled from a male donor with ankylosing spondylitis.

This clonotype was picked up many times. The chain recombines TRBV18 with TRBJ2-1; D perhaps matches TRBD2 (5 bases). Trimming took off 6 bases at V and 7 bases at J, with 13 bases between the two ends. Germline V gives CDR1 KGHSH, CDR2 LQKENI. This CDR3 has 13 amino acids. As DNA, the CDR3 is TGTGCCAGCTCGGACGGGGATCTGAATGAGCAGTTCTTC. It codes for CASSDGDLNEQFF. The whole variable domain, filled in from reference TRBV18 and TRBJ2-1, reads NAGVMQNPRHLVRRRGQEARLRCSPMKGHSHVYWYRQLPEEGLKFMVYLQKENIIDESGMPKERFSAEFPKEGPSILRIQQVVRGDSAAYFCASSDGDLNEQFFGPGTRLTVL.

This clonotype was seen ten or more times. The gene calls are TRBV6-1 and TRBJ2-1; 7 bases align to TRBD1. Germline V gene data show CDR1 as MNHNS and CDR2 as SASEGT. J was trimmed by 5 bases and V by 4 bases; bases with no gene match: 11. The CDR3 spans 16 residues. CDR3 DNA sequence: TGTGCCAGCAGTGCGGACAGGCCACAGCTAGACAATGAGCAGTTCTTC. It encodes CASSADRPQLDNEQFF.

This clonotype was recorded at least ten times. The chain couples TRBV5-1 to TRBJ2-7; possible D gene TRBD2, 6 bases. The CDR3 is made up of 15 amino acids. CDR1 is SGHRS, CDR2 YFSETQ, per germline. Trimming took off 4 bases at V and 1 base at J, with 15 bases between the two ends. Here the CDR3 reads CASSIHRDWSYEQYF. The DNA for the CDR3 is TGCGCCAGCAGCATTCACCGGGACTGGTCCTACGAGCAGTACTTC.

This clonotype was detected many times. The chain employs TRBV4-3 and TRBJ2-3; TRBD2 is a possible D gene (5 bases). Trimming left V 5 bases short and J 2 bases short, with 17 bases between. The CDR3 length is 16 residues. Germline values: CDR1 LGHNA, CDR2 YSLEER. The CDR3 DNA reads as TGCGCCAGCAGCGCGACGGGGTCAGCTTCCACAGATACGCAGTATTTT. Protein product: CASSATGSASTDTQYF.

This clonotype has at least ten counts. The V and J genes are TRBV20-1 and TRBJ1-5; D unresolved. The CDR3 extends over 12 amino acids. Per germline, CDR1 DFQATT and CDR2 SNEGSKA (reference sequence). The V end was cut by 0 bases, the J end by 7 bases, with 7 bases between. CDR3 nucleotides: TGCAGTGCTAGAGATAGGGAACAGCCCCAGCATTTT. This sequence encodes CSARDREQPQHF.

This clonotype was seen at least ten times. The rearrangement links TRBV7-2 to TRBJ1-3; 7 positions match TRBD1. V was pared by 5 bases and J by 6 bases, with 10 bases of the junction left unmatched. The germline V gene has CDR1 SGHTA and CDR2 FQGNSA. This CDR3 region has 15 residues. The CDR3, as DNA: TGTGCCAGCAGCCCAAGGGGGACAGTCCCAAACACCATATATTTT. Translation gives CASSPRGTVPNTIYF.

This clonotype was seen at least ten times. The chain has TRBV6-5 and TRBJ2-4; 11 nucleotides line up with TRBD2. The CDR3 length is 15 residues. Germline loops: CDR1 MNHEY, CDR2 SVGAGI. V gave up 1 base and J gave up 9 bases; unmatched junction bases: 5. The CDR3 region is CASSYYIAGGSIQYF. As DNA, the CDR3 is TGTGCCAGCAGTTACTATATAGCGGGAGGGAGCATTCAGTACTTC.

This clonotype appeared many times. This rearrangement joins TRBV5-1 to TRBJ2-3, with D perhaps TRBD2 (7 bases). This CDR3 contains 15 residues. The germline gives CDR1 SGHRS, CDR2 YFSETQ. Trimming removed 0 bases from V and 7 bases from J, with 15 bases in between. In nucleotides, the CDR3 is TGCGCCAGCAGCTTGGAGGCGGGGGCCGGAAATACGCAGTATTTT. It codes for CASSLEAGAGNTQYF.

This clonotype was seen many times. The chain recombines TRBV28 with TRBJ2-7; 8 bases are a match to TRBD2. Germline CDR1 is MDHEN and CDR2 is SYDVKM. With 6 bases clipped from V and 4 bases from J, the junction kept 17 bases outside the gene matches. The CDR3 extends over 17 amino acids. The CDR3 bases are TGTGCCAGCAGCTTCCTACCCGGGGGGACTAGTCCTTACGAGCAGTACTTC. This codes for CASSFLPGGTSPYEQYF. The full variable domain, completed using reference TRBV28 and TRBJ2-7, is DVKVTQSSRYLVKRTGEKVFLECVQDMDHENMFWYRQDPGLGLRLIYFSYDVKMKEKGDIPEGYSVSREKKERFSLILESASTNQTSMYLCASSFLPGGTSPYEQYFGPGTRLTVT.

This clonotype came up many times. Mismatch with germline at one junction end may stem from a read error. The V gene is TRBV4-2, the J gene TRBJ2-3; 9 bases agree with TRBD2. This CDR3 region has 14 residues. The germline gives CDR1 LGHNA, CDR2 YNFKEQ. Here the CDR3 reads CASSPGTSRDTQYF. CDR3 bases: TGTGCCAGCAGCCCCGGGACTAGCAGAGATACGCAGTATTTT.

The table lists this clonotype with many counts. V gene TRBV28 combines with J gene TRBJ1-1; D might be TRBD1 (5 bases). This CDR3 contains 12 residues. Trimming shortened V by 7 bases and J by 5 bases, and 11 bases separated the two germline ends. CDR1 and CDR2 (germline): MDHEN, SYDVKM. The CDR3 loop reads CASTEWGTEAFF. CDR3 sequence (DNA): TGTGCCAGCACGGAATGGGGGACTGAAGCTTTCTTT.

This clonotype was observed many times. This rearrangement joins TRBV5-1 to TRBJ1-5; tentative D call: TRBD1 (5 bases). With 0 bases removed from V and 4 bases from J, the gap between germline ends came to 11 bases. The length of the CDR3 is 15 residues. The V gene's germline CDR1 is SGHRS and CDR2 YFSETQ. The CDR3 sequence is CASSLGTHTNQPQHF. The CDR3 DNA reads TGCGCCAGCAGCTTGGGGACACACACAAATCAGCCCCAGCATTTT.

This clonotype appeared many times. This chain joins TRBV11-2 and TRBJ1-2; TRBD1 matches 9 bases. The CDR3 loop spans 14 amino acids. J gave up 7 bases and V 2 bases, and 5 bases lay outside the gene matches. Germline V lookup: CDR1 SGHAT, CDR2 FQNNGV. CDR3 nucleotide sequence: TGTGCCAGCAGCTTATCACAGGGGGCTTCTGGCTACACCTTC. Protein: CASSLSQGASGYTF.

This clonotype was counted at least ten times. The chain has TRBV27 and TRBJ2-2, with D possibly TRBD1 on 6 matching bases. This CDR3 spans 15 amino acids. Trimming took off 4 bases at V and 1 base at J, with 10 bases between the two ends. The V gene's germline CDR1 is MNHEY and CDR2 SMNVEV (reference sequence). DNA for the CDR3: TGTGCCAGCAGTTCCGGCAGGGGGAACACCGGGGAGCTGTTTTTT. This encodes CASSSGRGNTGELFF.

This clonotype was counted many times. The V gene is TRBV20-1, the J gene TRBJ1-1; D not certain. There are 12 residues in the CDR3. The germline V and J ends were trimmed by 6 bases and 4 bases, with 12 bases remaining between them. Per the germline V gene, CDR1 is DFQATT and CDR2 is SNEGSKA (reference sequence). This CDR3 reads CSALDRGTEAFF. DNA of the CDR3: TGCAGTGCCCTGGATCGGGGCACTGAAGCTTTCTTT.

The table lists this clonotype with many counts. This sequence joins TRBV7-9 and TRBJ2-5; a possible D gene is TRBD2 (5 bases). Germline V lookup: CDR1 SEHNR, CDR2 FQNEAQ (reference sequence). The CDR3 is 16 residues long. V lost 5 bases to trimming and J lost 4 bases, with 20 bases between them. The CDR3 DNA follows: TGTGCCAGCAGCCCGAGCTGGGGAGAAGGTGGAGAGACCCAGTACTTC. As protein: CASSPSWGEGGETQYF.

This clonotype has a handful of counts. The limits of the CDR3 on the DNA are not certain, so only TCRdb's listed CDR3 is given. The rearrangement uses TRBV20-1 and TRBJ1-1. CDR1 DFQATT and CDR2 SNEGSKA come from the germline V gene (reference sequence). The CDR3 has 19 amino acids, counting both end residues. This CDR3 reads CSARDFLVGRLHFGTEAFF.

This clonotype has ten or more counts. The chain carries TRBV10-2 and TRBJ2-1; no clear D. Deletions cut 0 bases from V and 3 bases from J, with 3 bases between. This CDR3 spans 13 amino acids. CDR1 is WSHSY, CDR2 SAAADI, per germline. The CDR3 DNA reads TGCGCCAGCAGTGAGTCGGGCTACAATGAGCAGTTCTTC. It specifies CASSESGYNEQFF.

The chain employs TRBV5-1 and TRBJ2-5; 8 bases agree with TRBD1. The CDR3 spans 15 residues. V was pared by 0 bases and J by 4 bases, with 5 bases of the junction left unmatched. Germline lookup yields CDR1 SGHRS and CDR2 YFSETQ. The CDR3 DNA follows: TGCGCCAGCAGCTTGGCCGGACAGGGAGGAGAGACCCAGTACTTC. Protein: CASSLAGQGGETQYF.

This clonotype occurred many times. V gene TRBV5-1 combines with J gene TRBJ2-7; TRBD2 matches 7 bases. Germline assignment: CDR1 SGHRS and CDR2 YFSETQ. CDR3 length equals 15 residues. Trimming removed 5 bases from V and 6 bases from J; junction bases left unmatched: 14. The CDR3 sequence is CASRRTRNGYGEQYF. The CDR3 region has the DNA TGCGCCAGCAGGAGGACTAGGAACGGGTACGGCGAGCAGTACTTC.

This clonotype was detected ten times or more. The genes are TRBV5-1 and TRBJ1-1; D ambiguous. The CDR3 is 14 amino acids. CDR1 and CDR2 from the germline V gene are SGHRS and YFSETQ. The V end was cut by 4 bases, the J end by 0 bases, with 10 bases between. The CDR3 region is CASSPGALNTEAFF. The CDR3 coding sequence is TGCGCCAGCAGCCCGGGTGCCCTGAACACTGAAGCTTTCTTT. Using reference TRBV5-1 and TRBJ1-1 for the parts outside the CDR3, the full variable domain is KAGVTQTPRYLIKTRGQQVTLSCSPISGHRSVSWYQQTPGQGLQFLFEYFSETQRNKGNFPGRFSGRQFSNSRSEMNVSTLELGDSALYLCASSPGALNTEAFFGQGTRLTVV.

The chain links TRBV29-1 to TRBJ1-1, with no clear D. The CDR3 spans 12 residues. Trimming took 2 bases from V and 4 from J, leaving 8 bases between them. The germline V gene has CDR1 SQVTM and CDR2 ANQGSEA. CDR3 nucleotides: TGCAGCGTTGAAAGGAGAGCCACTGAAGCTTTCTTT. Amino acid sequence: CSVERRATEAFF.

This clonotype was recorded at least ten times. Here the CDR3 DNA reads TGCAGCGTTGTGGACGGAGAGACCCAGTACTTC. It translates to CSVVDGETQYF. J is TRBJ2-5 and V is TRBV29-1, with D uncertain. V lost 4 bases and J 4 bases, leaving 7 bases between the germline ends. The germline V gene has CDR1 SQVTM and CDR2 ANQGSEA. This CDR3 has 11 amino acids.

This clonotype came up many times. The chain joins TRBV6-1 to TRBJ1-6, with D perhaps TRBD1 (6 bases). V lost 7 bases and J 7 bases, leaving 17 bases between the germline ends. The CDR3 is 15 amino acids. The germline gives CDR1 MNHNS, CDR2 SASEGT. The CDR3: CASTVTGGANSPLHF. The DNA for the CDR3 is TGTGCCAGCACCGTCACCGGGGGGGCCAATTCACCCCTCCACTTT.

This clonotype was counted at least ten times. V gene TRBV20-1 combines with J gene TRBJ2-3, with D tentatively TRBD1 or TRBD2 (6 bases each). The germline V gene has CDR1 DFQATT and CDR2 SNEGSKA (reference sequence). V lost 7 bases to trimming and J lost 9 bases, with 23 bases between them. CDR3 length: 14 residues. The CDR3 sequence: CSVHQGGSLGTQYF. CDR3 coding DNA: TGCAGTGTCCACCAAGGGGGGTCCCTCGGCACGCAGTATTTT.

This clonotype was detected ten times or more. The chain recombines TRBV6-2 or TRBV6-3 with TRBJ2-7; the match to TRBD1 covers 10 bases. V shed 5 bases, J shed 0 bases, and the junction held 10 bases outside the gene matches. CDR1 is MNHEY and CDR2 is SVGEGT in the germline V gene. The CDR3 consists of 17 residues. The CDR3 here is CASSRDRGSTGSYEQYF. CDR3 coding DNA: TGTGCCAGCAGTCGGGACAGGGGCTCAACCGGCTCCTACGAGCAGTACTTC.